One T cell receptor beta chain is described in this entry. Losses at the gene ends were 1 base for V and 4 bases for J; bases not matched to a gene: 11. Looked up from germline, CDR1 is LGHDT and CDR2 is YNNKEL (reference sequence). The CDR3 is made up of 17 amino acids. The data belong to a study of blood T cell repertoires in COVID-19. About the research overall: Italy, Spain and the United States were the sources of the convalescent and acute COVID-19 samples.

In the study's own analysis: The assay estimated nucleated cells by amplifying reference gene primers. Clones were read by immunoSEQ multiplex PCR, and TCRdb kept only the in-frame ones, dropping some. Clone size and V and J calls were adopted from that table, with D and trimming inferred from the DNA. This sample has more than 140,000 clones; roughly 84% occur once, and the top ten carry 6.5% to 9%. The sample comprised peripheral blood. This receptor was obtained from a woman between 50 and 59 years old in a cohort sampled during active or convalescent COVID-19. J is TRBJ1-2 and V is TRBV3-1 (or the pseudogene TRBV3-2), with 8 positions matching TRBD1. CDR3 bases: TGTGCCAGCAGCCAAGGTTTCGGGACAGGCAGGAGCTATGGCTACACCTTC. Residues: CASSQGFGTGRSYGYTF.